This passage covers 7 T cell receptor beta chains from one sample sequenced in a study of neurological immune-mediated disorders. TCRdb used MiXCR to reprocess the 5' RACE reads, holding one entry per CDR3 protein. The sample includes 130,000 or so distinct CDR3 sequences, roughly 3.1% seen only once; the top ten take roughly 1.3%. Sequences were obtained from PBMCs. The receptors here all came from a woman aged 25 to 45 with multiple sclerosis.

This clonotype was recorded at least ten times. V is TRBV20-1 and J is TRBJ2-1; 8 positions agree with TRBD2. V shed 2 bases and J 0 bases; nucleotides not matched to a gene: 6. The CDR3 covers 16 residues. Germline-derived CDR1 and CDR2 are DFQATT and SNEGSKA (reference sequence). CDR3 sequence: CSARSPAGDSYNEQFF. The CDR3 DNA sequence: TGCAGTGCTAGATCCCCAGCGGGGGACTCCTACAATGAGCAGTTCTTC.

This clonotype was counted at least ten times. V and J are TRBV5-1 and TRBJ2-5, with unresolved D. Germline lookup yields CDR1 SGHRS and CDR2 YFSETQ. Trimming removed 6 bases from V and 4 bases from J, with 16 bases in between. This CDR3 spans 14 amino acids. CDR3 in amino acids: CASTRGLSAETQYF. The CDR3 DNA is TGCGCCAGCACGAGAGGCTTGTCCGCAGAGACCCAGTACTTC.

This clonotype was detected ten times or more. This chain connects TRBV5-6 to TRBJ1-5; D is uncertain. Germline V lookup: CDR1 SGHDT, CDR2 YYEEEE. There are 15 residues in the CDR3. V lost 0 bases and J lost 0, with 7 bases in between. The CDR3: CASSLAGNSNQPQHF. The CDR3 DNA follows: TGTGCCAGCAGCTTGGCGGGAAATAGCAATCAGCCCCAGCATTTT.

This clonotype was detected ten times or more. The chain joins TRBV3-1 to TRBJ2-7; 11 bases are shared with TRBD2. Germline V CDR1 and CDR2: LGHDT, YNNKEL (reference sequence). Unmatched junction bases numbered 6, after V lost 0 bases and J lost 5 bases. CDR3 length: 16 residues. CDR3 amino acids: CASSQDKLAGVDEQYF. The CDR3 bases are TGTGCCAGCAGCCAAGATAAACTAGCGGGGGTGGACGAGCAGTACTTC.

This clonotype was seen ten or more times. The genes are TRBV7-2 and TRBJ2-7; possible D gene TRBD2, 5 bases. CDR1 and CDR2 (germline): SGHTA, FQGNSA. Trimming pared 5 bases from V and 3 bases from J, leaving 8 bases between. The CDR3 extends over 12 amino acids. The CDR3 loop reads CASSPRDYEQYF. The CDR3 nucleotides read TGTGCCAGCAGCCCCCGGGACTACGAGCAGTACTTC.

This clonotype came up many times. This chain joins TRBV15 and TRBJ2-2; D might be TRBD1 (5 bases). The germline V and J ends were trimmed by 1 base and 4 bases, with 7 bases remaining between them. Germline V gene sequence: CDR1 LNHNV, CDR2 YYDKDF (reference sequence). This CDR3 is built from 14 residues. The CDR3 loop is CATSRGQSTGELFF. DNA for the CDR3: TGTGCCACCAGCAGAGGACAGAGCACCGGGGAGCTGTTTTTT.

This clonotype was observed many times. The chain has TRBV20-1 and TRBJ2-2, with D maybe TRBD2 (6 bases). The CDR3 covers 14 residues. Trimming removed 3 bases at V and 4 bases at J, with 12 bases between. Germline loops: CDR1 DFQATT, CDR2 SNEGSKA (reference sequence). The CDR3 coding sequence is TGCAGTGCTAGCCCATCGCGGGGCACCGGGGAGCTGTTTTTT. Protein sequence: CSASPSRGTGELFF.